The 25 T cell receptor beta chains presented below share a single source sample, sequenced in a study of blood T cell repertoires in COVID-19. TCRdb's table, derived via immunoSEQ multiplex PCR, lists solely in-frame clones and lacks some. The data show fewer than 70,000 clones, over 75% seen once. The sample consisted of peripheral blood. The receptors originated from an elderly man with acute or convalescent COVID-19.

The chain employs TRBV12-5 and TRBJ1-3, with D unclear. CDR3 length: 14 amino acids. V gave up 6 bases and J gave up 2 bases, with 11 bases separating them. The germline V gene has CDR1 LGHNT and CDR2 FRNRAP. CDR3 DNA: TGTGCTAGTGGGCATGGCGGGGCTGGAAACACCATATATTTT. Translated, it gives CASGHGGAGNTIYF.

Points on this clone: One junction end does not reproduce the germline sequence, and a read error may be involved. This same CDR3 is encoded by further DNA sequences in the sample. CDR3 nucleotide sequence: TGCGCCAGCAGTGCCGATAGGCGGACAGGGGGCTTCACTGAGGCTTTCTTT. It is translated as CASSADRRTGGFTEAFF. This sequence joins TRBV5-1 and TRBJ1-1; 11 positions agree with TRBD1. CDR1 and CDR2 from the germline V gene are SGHRS and YFSETQ. This CDR3 has 17 amino acids.

This clone was detected only a few times. The genes are TRBV5-1 and TRBJ2-3, with 7 nucleotides matching TRBD2. This CDR3 has 16 residues. The ends lost 3 bases at V and 2 bases at J; junction bases unmatched: 9. CDR1 and CDR2 (germline): SGHRS, YFSETQ. The CDR3, as DNA: TGCGCCAGCAGCTCTCCGGGGGGACTCTACACAGATACGCAGTATTTT. Amino acids: CASSSPGGLYTDTQYF.

The chain carries TRBV7-9 and TRBJ1-1, with D unresolved. Germline assignment: CDR1 SEHNR and CDR2 FQNEAQ (reference sequence). V shed 5 bases and J shed 2 bases, with 15 bases lying between them. The CDR3 has 15 residues. The CDR3 region has the DNA TGTGCCAGCAGCGGGAGACGTGAGGGTAACACTGAAGCTTTCTTT. It codes for CASSGRREGNTEAFF.

This clone was detected only a few times. V and J are TRBV27 and TRBJ2-7, with D possibly matching TRBD1 (5 bases). V lost 2 bases and J 2 bases, leaving 7 bases between the germline ends. The CDR3 consists of 13 residues. CDR1 is MNHEY and CDR2 is SMNVEV in the germline V gene (reference sequence). CDR3 sequence reads: CASSLRGPYEQYF. CDR3 nucleotides: TGTGCCAGCAGTTTAAGGGGTCCCTACGAGCAGTACTTC.

Details on this clone: Compared with germline, one end of the junction differs, possibly owing to a read error. This chain joins TRBV24-1 and TRBJ2-1, with 11 bases matching TRBD1. Per the germline V gene, CDR1 is KGHDR and CDR2 is SFDVKD. This CDR3 has 14 amino acids. The CDR3 nucleotides are TGTGCCACCGGGAGGACAGGGGGCTACTATGAGCAGTTCTTC. This translates into CATGRTGGYYEQFF.

The chain links TRBV14 to TRBJ2-5; possibly TRBD2 for D (6 bases). Germline V CDR1 and CDR2: SGHDN, FVKESK. Between the trimmed V and J ends, which lost 5 bases and 1 base, there was a span of 8 bases. The length of the CDR3 is 13 residues. The CDR3 DNA reads TGTGCCAGCAGCGGGGGACTCCAAGAGACCCAGTACTTC. This encodes CASSGGLQETQYF.

The chain carries TRBV2 and TRBJ2-1; TRBD2 aligns across 10 bases. The germline V gene encodes CDR1 SNHLY and CDR2 FYNNEI. This CDR3 spans 17 amino acids. V gave up 5 bases and J gave up 4 bases; unmatched junction bases: 11. In nucleotides, the CDR3 is TGTGCCAGCAGTCCTCACCCGTGGACTAGCGGATACAATGAGCAGTTCTTC. Its protein product is CASSPHPWTSGYNEQFF.

The chain couples TRBV5-1 to TRBJ1-4; 11 positions agree with TRBD1. Germline V CDR1 and CDR2: SGHRS, YFSETQ. The CDR3 consists of 15 residues. The V segment lost 1 base and the J segment 6 bases; nucleotides outside the gene matches: 2. The CDR3 spells CASSLMGQGDEKLFF. In nucleotides, the CDR3 is TGCGCCAGCAGCTTGATGGGACAGGGGGATGAAAAACTGTTTTTT.

The rearrangement joins TRBV24-1 to TRBJ2-1; 11 bases match TRBD2. Losses at the gene ends were 4 bases for V and 4 bases for J; bases not matched to a gene: 8. CDR3 length: 17 residues. From germline, CDR1 is KGHDR and CDR2 SFDVKD. CDR3 in amino acids: CATSDVTGTSGYNEQFF. In nucleotides, the CDR3 is TGTGCCACCAGTGACGTAACCGGGACTAGCGGATACAATGAGCAGTTCTTC.

This chain joins TRBV24-1 and TRBJ2-7, with 11 bases identical to TRBD1. CDR3 length equals 17 residues. V lost 3 bases to trimming and J lost 1 base; unmatched junction nucleotides: 7. The germline CDR1 and CDR2 sequences are KGHDR and SFDVKD. The CDR3 DNA reads TGTGCCACCAGTGATCACGGCGGACAGGGGGCGTCCTACGAGCAGTACTTC. Translation gives CATSDHGGQGASYEQYF.

This chain connects TRBV3-1 (or the pseudogene TRBV3-2) to TRBJ2-7, with TRBD2 matching 7 bases. Germline CDR1 and CDR2: LGHDT and YNNKEL (reference sequence). This CDR3 spans 15 amino acids. Trimming cost V 2 bases and J 0 bases; bases outside gene matches: 4. The CDR3 nucleotides read TGTGCCAGCAGCCAATGGGGAGGGAGCTCCTACGAGCAGTACTTC. Its translation is CASSQWGGSSYEQYF.

The J gene is TRBJ2-3, the V gene TRBV9, with D tentatively TRBD2 (5 bases). Between the trimmed V and J ends, which lost 3 bases and 6 bases, there was a span of 14 bases. CDR1 is SGDLS and CDR2 is YYNGEE in the germline V gene. The CDR3 has 14 amino acids. For the CDR3, the DNA is TGTGCCAGCAGCGCGGACTTAGCTGCCGATACGCAGTATTTT. Residues: CASSADLAADTQYF.

The chain links TRBV30 to TRBJ1-1; D possibly corresponds to TRBD1 (5 bases). Germline lookup yields CDR1 GTSNPN and CDR2 SVGIG (reference sequence). This CDR3 comprises 16 residues. Between the trimmed V and J ends, which lost 0 bases and 0 bases, there was a span of 14 bases. CDR3 amino acids: CAWSVGWGVMNTEAFF. For the CDR3, the DNA is TGTGCCTGGAGTGTAGGATGGGGGGTGATGAACACTGAAGCTTTCTTT.

This clone appeared a few times. The V and J genes are TRBV4-3 and TRBJ1-1; a weak D match, TRBD1 (5 bases). V shed 4 bases and J shed 0 bases, with 9 bases lying between them. The CDR3 spans 14 residues. Germline values: CDR1 LGHNA, CDR2 YSLEER. CDR3 DNA sequence: TGCGCCAGCAGCCTTACAGGCCTGAACACTGAAGCTTTCTTT. Protein: CASSLTGLNTEAFF.

The rearrangement links TRBV5-1 to TRBJ1-1; D possibly corresponds to TRBD1 (5 bases). The CDR3 sequence is 14 residues long. The V end lost 4 bases, the J end lost 2 bases, and 12 bases lay between the germline ends. Germline V lookup: CDR1 SGHRS, CDR2 YFSETQ. The CDR3, as DNA: TGCGCCAGCAGCCCCATAGACAGTAACACTGAAGCTTTCTTT. This translates into CASSPIDSNTEAFF.

The chain has TRBV12-3 or TRBV12-4 and TRBJ1-5; TRBD1 matches at 7 bases. The CDR3 runs to 13 residues. Trimming removed 3 bases from V and 9 bases from J; junction bases left unmatched: 5. The CDR3 bases are TGTGCCAGCAGTTTTGAGGGGGCAGGGCCCCAGCATTTT. It yields the protein CASSFEGAGPQHF.

The chain uses TRBV24-1 and TRBJ2-3; TRBD2 aligns across 11 bases. V dropped 0 bases and J dropped 7; count of bases not matched to a gene: 2. The CDR3 extends over 15 amino acids. Germline V gene sequence: CDR1 KGHDR, CDR2 SFDVKD. The CDR3 spells CATSDLASGRYTQYF. The CDR3 nucleotides read TGTGCCACCAGTGATTTGGCTAGCGGGAGGTATACGCAGTATTTT.

This clone appeared a few times. The J gene is TRBJ2-7, the V gene TRBV18, with a weak D call TRBD1 (6 bases). CDR1 and CDR2 from the germline V gene are KGHSH and LQKENI. Trimming pared 3 bases from V and 4 bases from J, leaving 10 bases between. The CDR3 sequence is 13 residues long. This chain's CDR3 is CASSPGAGYEQYF. CDR3 nucleotide sequence: TGTGCCAGCTCACCGGGGGCAGGGTACGAGCAGTACTTC. The entire variable domain, with the rest obtained from reference TRBV18 and TRBJ2-7, is as follows: NAGVMQNPRHLVRRRGQEARLRCSPMKGHSHVYWYRQLPEEGLKFMVYLQKENIIDESGMPKERFSAEFPKEGPSILRIQQVVRGDSAAYFCASSPGAGYEQYFGPGTRLTVT.

This chain's CDR3 is CASSYPLRAGGYSTDTQYF. The CDR3 bases are TGTGCCAGCAGTTACCCGCTTCGGGCGGGAGGTTACAGCACAGATACGCAGTATTTT. The V call is TRBV6-2 or TRBV6-3, the J call TRBJ2-3, with 8 bases identical to TRBD2. Germline V gene sequence: CDR1 MNHEY, CDR2 SVGEGT. This CDR3 is built from 19 residues. V shed 2 bases, J shed 0 bases, and the junction held 13 bases outside the gene matches.

This clone has more than one count but fewer than ten. The chain has TRBV7-2 and TRBJ1-2, with 7 nucleotides matching TRBD1. V trimming: 2 bases; J trimming: 1 base; junction bases outside the gene matches: 7. CDR3 size: 16 residues. The germline gives CDR1 SGHTA, CDR2 FQGNSA. For the CDR3, the DNA is TGTGCCAGCAGCTTACGTACCGGGACAGTTAACTATGGCTACACCTTC. Protein sequence: CASSLRTGTVNYGYTF.

J is TRBJ2-7 and V is TRBV7-2; D perhaps matches TRBD2 (5 bases). CDR1 and CDR2 (germline): SGHTA, FQGNSA. This CDR3 spans 14 amino acids. Trimming shortened V by 7 bases and J by 1 base, and 14 bases separated the two germline ends. The CDR3 protein is CASTSPSGSYEQYF. DNA for the CDR3: TGTGCCAGCACCTCTCCCAGCGGTTCCTACGAGCAGTACTTC.

The chain has TRBV10-3 and TRBJ1-2; TRBD1 is a possible D gene (6 bases). The CDR3 runs to 13 residues. Per the germline V gene, CDR1 is ENHRY and CDR2 is SYGVKD. V gave up 6 bases and J gave up 4 bases, with 12 bases separating them. The CDR3 region has the DNA TGTGCCATCAGATTACAGGGTGGCTATGGCTACACCTTC. It translates to CAIRLQGGYGYTF.

The chain's CDR3 is CASSPDRVNSPLHF. The CDR3 DNA follows: TGTGCCAGCAGCCCGGACAGGGTTAATTCACCCCTCCACTTT. The gene calls are TRBV7-9 and TRBJ1-6; TRBD1 agrees at 8 bases. With 5 bases clipped from V and 6 bases from J, the junction kept 3 bases outside the gene matches. CDR1 and CDR2 (germline): SEHNR, FQNEAQ (reference sequence). The CDR3 spans 14 residues.

This clone was observed a handful of times. The chain joins TRBV30 to TRBJ1-4; TRBD1 matches 8 bases. In germline, CDR1 is GTSNPN, CDR2 SVGIG (reference sequence). After removal of 6 bases from V and 3 bases from J, the junction contained 3 bases not matched to a gene. This CDR3 spans 13 amino acids. The CDR3 reads CACLTGANEKLFF. The CDR3, as DNA: TGTGCCTGTTTGACAGGGGCTAATGAAAAACTGTTTTTT.